The 13 T cell receptor beta chains below all came from one sample that was sequenced in a study of CD8+ T cells in alopecia areata. Extracted from the samples, RNA was reverse transcribed into cDNA to serve as the sequencing template. TCRdb keeps only in-frame clones here, not all; method: immunoSEQ multiplex PCR. The sample includes a few hundred thousand clones, roughly two thirds of them seen just once. Sequences were derived from CD4+ T cells sorted from blood, sampled at week 0. The origin of the receptors is a human donor with alopecia areata.

This rearrangement joins TRBV30 to TRBJ1-2; tentative D call: TRBD1 (5 bases). V dropped 3 bases and J dropped 3 bases, with 11 bases sitting between them. CDR3 length: 13 amino acids. From germline, CDR1 is GTSNPN and CDR2 SVGIG (reference sequence). CDR3: CAWSPGGDYGYTF. The CDR3 nucleotides are TGTGCCTGGAGCCCGGGGGGGGACTATGGCTACACCTTC.

The gene calls are TRBV5-1 and TRBJ2-1, with 9 bases aligning to TRBD2. CDR1 and CDR2 (germline): SGHRS, YFSETQ. Trimming cost V 0 bases and J 2 bases; bases outside gene matches: 6. This CDR3 is 17 amino acids long. In DNA form, the CDR3 reads TGCGCCAGCAGCTTGGCCGGTGTAGCGGGAGCCTACAATGAGCAGTTCTTC. Amino acids: CASSLAGVAGAYNEQFF.

This chain connects TRBV29-1 to TRBJ2-5, with D tentatively TRBD1 or TRBD2 (6 bases each). V was shortened by 4 bases and J by 7 bases, with 10 bases between the two germline ends. Germline CDR1 reads SQVTM; CDR2 reads ANQGSEA. CDR3 length equals 11 residues. The CDR3 DNA reads as TGCAGCGTTGTCGGAGGGGGGACCCAGTACTTC. It is translated as CSVVGGGTQYF.

The table lists this clone with a few counts. This sequence joins TRBV18 and TRBJ1-2, with TRBD1 as a possible D gene (5 bases). The V end was cut by 1 base, the J end by 8 bases, with 8 bases between. The CDR3 covers 12 residues. Germline V gene data show CDR1 as KGHSH and CDR2 as LQKENI. DNA for the CDR3: TGTGCCAGCTCACCACGGCAGGGAGGCTACACCTTC. It yields the protein CASSPRQGGYTF.

V gene TRBV6-1 combines with J gene TRBJ2-5; 7 positions agree with TRBD1. The CDR3 contains 14 residues. The V segment lost 5 bases and the J segment 1 base; nucleotides outside the gene matches: 4. Germline V CDR1 and CDR2: MNHNS, SASEGT. The CDR3 is CASSSGTVQETQYF. CDR3 bases: TGTGCCAGCAGTTCTGGGACAGTCCAAGAGACCCAGTACTTC.

This chain uses TRBV5-1 with TRBJ2-1; 8 bases are a match to TRBD2. The CDR3 is 15 amino acids. V was clipped by 1 base and J by 3 bases; unmatched bases: 3. Germline V gene sequence: CDR1 SGHRS, CDR2 YFSETQ. For the CDR3, the DNA is TGCGCCAGCAGCTTGCGACTAGCGCGCTACAATGAGCAGTTCTTC. Amino acid sequence: CASSLRLARYNEQFF.

V is TRBV29-1 and J is TRBJ2-1, with D maybe TRBD2 (6 bases). V lost 6 bases and J 4 bases, leaving 16 bases between the germline ends. Germline V gives CDR1 SQVTM, CDR2 ANQGSEA. This CDR3 comprises 14 residues. The CDR3 reads CSVVEGRDYNEQFF. DNA for the CDR3: TGCAGCGTCGTGGAGGGAAGAGATTACAATGAGCAGTTCTTC.

The sample holds a few counts of this clone. The V call is TRBV9, the J call TRBJ1-1; no clear D. V lost 4 bases and J 4 bases, leaving 14 bases between the germline ends. The CDR3 length is 14 residues. Germline V gives CDR1 SGDLS, CDR2 YYNGEE. The CDR3 here is CASSPHSLATEAFF. As DNA, the CDR3 is TGTGCCAGCAGCCCCCACAGTCTGGCCACTGAAGCTTTCTTT.

The gene calls are TRBV29-1 and TRBJ2-1; 11 bases are a match to TRBD2. Trimming cost V 8 bases and J 8 bases; bases outside gene matches: 2. This CDR3 is 11 amino acids long. Germline CDR1 reads SQVTM; CDR2 reads ANQGSEA. The CDR3 loop is CSISGGDEQFF. In DNA form, the CDR3 reads TGCAGCATTAGCGGGGGGGATGAGCAGTTCTTC.

The genes are TRBV9 and TRBJ2-7, with D maybe TRBD1 (7 bases). This CDR3 contains 14 residues. The V end was cut by 4 bases, the J end by 4 bases, with 15 bases between. Germline V CDR1 and CDR2: SGDLS, YYNGEE. This chain's CDR3 is CASSYRDSGYEQYF. The CDR3 nucleotides are TGTGCCAGCAGCTATAGGGACAGCGGGTACGAGCAGTACTTC.

The chain recombines TRBV30 with TRBJ1-5; D unresolved. The V and J ends lost 1 base and 2 bases respectively, with 9 bases between them. Germline assignment: CDR1 GTSNPN and CDR2 SVGIG (reference sequence). CDR3 length: 14 residues. The CDR3 DNA reads TGTGCCTGGAGTGGTCAGCGAGGCAATCAGCCCCAGCATTTT. Amino acids: CAWSGQRGNQPQHF.

V gene TRBV30 combines with J gene TRBJ1-2, with D hard to call. Trimming removed 0 bases at V and 8 bases at J, with 10 bases between. This CDR3 region has 12 residues. Germline CDR1 is GTSNPN and CDR2 is SVGIG (reference sequence). CDR3 nucleotide sequence: TGTGCCTGGAGTGTAGGACCGGGCGGCTACACCTTC. Amino acid sequence: CAWSVGPGGYTF.

The chain recombines TRBV5-4 with TRBJ1-1, with 7 bases identical to TRBD1. J gave up 4 bases and V 4 bases, and 7 bases lay outside the gene matches. The CDR3 is made up of 14 amino acids. In germline, CDR1 is SGHNT, CDR2 YYREEE (reference sequence). CDR3 residues: CASSPDRPATEAFF. The DNA for the CDR3 is TGTGCCAGCAGCCCGGACAGGCCGGCCACTGAAGCTTTCTTT.